In its sample, the clone carrying this T cell receptor (beta chain) was seen a few times. As yet, its antigen is unknown. Treatment denoted: approximately 10-day PBMC culture with coronavirus spike peptide pools or control peptides (ViraFEST assay). Half the medium was exchanged for fresh IL-2 medium on days 3 and 7. These data come from a study of vaccination and CD4 T cells after COVID-19. Oncomine TCR Beta short-read sequencing was applied to DNA from cultured CD4+ T cells. TCRdb fed the PCR reads into MiXCR, producing one record per CDR3 protein. This sample yields about 13,000 distinct CDR3 sequences, of which about 40% are seen a single time; approximately 13% belongs to the top ten. Sequencing used CD4+ T cells from blood, cultured in vitro. This clonotype was obtained from a human donor who had recovered from COVID-19.

Here the CDR3 reads CASSFQSGPEAFF. The CDR3 nucleotides read TGCGCCAGCAGCTTTCAATCGGGGCCTGAAGCTTTCTTT. The genes are TRBV5-1 and TRBJ1-1; maybe TRBD1 (5 bases). Germline CDR1 is SGHRS and CDR2 is YFSETQ. V was clipped by 2 bases and J by 6 bases, with 11 bases between them. The length of the CDR3 is 13 residues.